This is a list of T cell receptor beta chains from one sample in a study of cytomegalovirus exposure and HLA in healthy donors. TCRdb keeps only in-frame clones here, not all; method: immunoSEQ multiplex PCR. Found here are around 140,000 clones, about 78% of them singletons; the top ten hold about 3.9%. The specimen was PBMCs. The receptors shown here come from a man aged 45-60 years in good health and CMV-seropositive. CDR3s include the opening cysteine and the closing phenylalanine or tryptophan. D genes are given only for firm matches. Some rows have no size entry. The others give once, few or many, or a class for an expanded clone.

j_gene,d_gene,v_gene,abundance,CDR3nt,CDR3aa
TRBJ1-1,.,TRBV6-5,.,TGTGCCAGCAGCATAGAAGCGGGACTGGGGGCTTTCTTT,CASSIEAGLGAFF
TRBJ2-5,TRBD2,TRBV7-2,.,TGTGCCAGCAGCTCGGGACTAGCGGGGGGGACCCAGTACTTC,CASSSGLAGGTQYF
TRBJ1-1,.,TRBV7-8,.,TGTGCCAGCAGCCATTATGACAGGAACACTGAAGCTTTCTTT,CASSHYDRNTEAFF
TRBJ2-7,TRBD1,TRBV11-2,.,TGTGCCAGCAGCAGGGACAGATCTTCCTACGAGCAGTACTTC,CASSRDRSSYEQYF
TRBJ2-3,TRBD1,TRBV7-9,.,TGTGCCAGCAGCCCGGGACAGGTAGTGGCAGATACGCAGTATTTT,CASSPGQVVADTQYF
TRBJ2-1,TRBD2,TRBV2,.,TGTGCCATTCCGGGGACTAGCGGGAGAAGGTCCTACAATGAGCAGTTCTTC,CAIPGTSGRRSYNEQFF
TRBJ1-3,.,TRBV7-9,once,TGTGCCAGCAGCTTAGCGTTGGACACCTTATCTGGAAACACCATATATTTT,CASSLALDTLSGNTIYF
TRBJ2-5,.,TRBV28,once,TGTGCCAGCAGTTTCAATGGCGTAGGACTGCGAGGAGAGACCCAGTACTTC,CASSFNGVGLRGETQYF
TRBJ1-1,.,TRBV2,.,TGTGCCAGCAGTGAACGAGGTCAAACTGAAGCTTTCTTT,CASSERGQTEAFF
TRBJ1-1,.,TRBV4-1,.,TGCGCCAGCAGCCAAGATCCCTTCAAGCCTATAGTCGGCACTGAAGCTTTCTTT,CASSQDPFKPIVGTEAFF
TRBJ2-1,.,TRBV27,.,TGTGCCAGCAGTTTAGCGGACAATGAGCAGTTCTTC,CASSLADNEQFF
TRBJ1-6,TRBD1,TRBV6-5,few,TGTGCCAGCACCCTGCAAGGACAGGGAAATTCACCCCTCCACTTT,CASTLQGQGNSPLHF
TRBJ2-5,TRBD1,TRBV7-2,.,TGTGCCAGCAACAGGGGGCTTGGGGAGACCCAGTACTTC,CASNRGLGETQYF
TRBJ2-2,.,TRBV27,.,TGTGCCAGCAGTTTAGGCAGGATGAACACCGGGGAGCTGTTTTTT,CASSLGRMNTGELFF
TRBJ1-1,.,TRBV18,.,TGTGCCAGCTCATCTCTGTCCAGGAACACTGAAGCTTTCTTT,CASSSLSRNTEAFF
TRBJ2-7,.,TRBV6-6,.,TGTGCCAGCAGTTACGCAGGGCGCAACGAGCAGTACTTC,CASSYAGRNEQYF
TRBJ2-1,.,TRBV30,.,TGTGCCTGGAGTGTACTCTATGAGCAGTTCTTC,CAWSVLYEQFF
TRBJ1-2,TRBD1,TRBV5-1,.,TGCGCCAGCAGCTTCGGACAGGGCAACTATGGCTACACCTTC,CASSFGQGNYGYTF
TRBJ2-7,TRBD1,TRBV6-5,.,TGTGCCAGCAGTTACTCCGGACAGGGCTACGAGCAGTACTTC,CASSYSGQGYEQYF
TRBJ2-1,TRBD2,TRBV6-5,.,TGTGCCAGCAGTTACGGAGCGGGGACCACCTACAATGAGCAGTTCTTC,CASSYGAGTTYNEQFF
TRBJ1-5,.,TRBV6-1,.,TGTGCCAGCAGGGCAGGGCTTAGCAATCAGCCCCAGCATTTT,CASRAGLSNQPQHF
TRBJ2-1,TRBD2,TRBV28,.,TGTGCCAGCAGTTTTGGCGGGAGAGGCGCCTACAATGAGCAGTTCTTC,CASSFGGRGAYNEQFF
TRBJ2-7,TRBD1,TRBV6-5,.,TGTGCCAGCAGTTACAGGGACAGCTACGAGCAGTACTTC,CASSYRDSYEQYF
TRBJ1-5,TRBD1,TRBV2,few,TGTGCCAGCAGACGACAGGGTCTTAGAGATCAGCCCCAGCATTTT,CASRRQGLRDQPQHF
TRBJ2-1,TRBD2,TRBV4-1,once,TGCGCCAGCAGCCAGTGGAGCGGGAGCGGGTACAATGAGCAGTTCTTC,CASSQWSGSGYNEQFF
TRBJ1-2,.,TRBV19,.,TGTGCCAGTAGTTCGGGGACTAACTATGGCTACACCTTC,CASSSGTNYGYTF
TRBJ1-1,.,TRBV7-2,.,TGTGCCAGCAGCTCTCGATTGACTCAAACGAACACTGAAGCTTTCTTT,CASSSRLTQTNTEAFF
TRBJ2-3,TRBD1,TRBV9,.,TGTGCCAGCAGCGTAGGACAGGGGGAGGGCACGGATACGCAGTATTTT,CASSVGQGEGTDTQYF
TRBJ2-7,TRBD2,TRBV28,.,TGTGCCAGCAAGGCTAGCGGGGGGTCTCGGGAGCAGTACTTC,CASKASGGSREQYF
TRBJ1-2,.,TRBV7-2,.,TGTGCCAGCAGTCCAATGCAGGGGTATGGCTACACCTTC,CASSPMQGYGYTF
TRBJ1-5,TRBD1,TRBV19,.,TGTGCCAGTGACACCGGGACAGATTATAGCAATCAGCCCCAGCATTTT,CASDTGTDYSNQPQHF
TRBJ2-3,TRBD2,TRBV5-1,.,TGCGCCAGCAGCTTGGCTGGACGGGAGGGAGGTGACACAGATACGCAGTATTTT,CASSLAGREGGDTDTQYF
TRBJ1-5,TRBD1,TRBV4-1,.,TGCGCCAGCAGCCTAGGGTCGACAGGGATGGTTAAGCAGCCCCAGCATTTT,CASSLGSTGMVKQPQHF
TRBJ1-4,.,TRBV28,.,TGTGCCAGCAGCCGGGAGGGGACTAATGAAAAACTGTTTTTT,CASSREGTNEKLFF
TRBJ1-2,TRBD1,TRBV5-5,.,TGTGCCAGCAGCTTAAGGGACAGGGGTTCTTTCTACACCTTC,CASSLRDRGSFYTF
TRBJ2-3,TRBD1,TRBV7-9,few,TGTGCCAGCAGCTTTGATAAGACAGGGCCAGATACGCAGTATTTT,CASSFDKTGPDTQYF
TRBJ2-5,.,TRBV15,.,TGTGCCACCAGCAGAGATCAAGGAGGCCAAGAGACCCAGTACTTC,CATSRDQGGQETQYF
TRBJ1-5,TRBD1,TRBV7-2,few,TGTGCCAGCAGCTTAGTTGGACAGGGAAGGAGTCTTCAGCCCCAGCATTTT,CASSLVGQGRSLQPQHF
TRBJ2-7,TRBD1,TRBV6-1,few,TGTGCCAGCAGTGAGATCGAACAGGGGAGATACGAGCAGTACTTC,CASSEIEQGRYEQYF
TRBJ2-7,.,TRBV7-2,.,TGTGCCAGCAGCTTAGGACTCGCCTACGAGCAGTACTTC,CASSLGLAYEQYF
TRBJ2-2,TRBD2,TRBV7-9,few,TGTGCCAGCAGCTCTAGCGGGAGGGCCTCGAACACCGGGGAGCTGTTTTTT,CASSSSGRASNTGELFF
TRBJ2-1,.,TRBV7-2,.,TGTGCCAGCAGCTTAAGGTCCCCTACAGGTGGCGAGCAGTTCTTC,CASSLRSPTGGEQFF
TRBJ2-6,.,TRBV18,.,TGTGCCAGCTCACTAGCCGTTACAGGGACCTTAAGGGGGGCCAACGTCCTGACTTTC,CASSLAVTGTLRGANVLTF
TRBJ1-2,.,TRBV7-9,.,TGTGCCAGCAGCTTAGGGGGCGGCTATGGCTACACCTTC,CASSLGGGYGYTF
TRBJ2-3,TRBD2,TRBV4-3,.,TGCGCCAGCAGCCAAGAGGTGGGGACTAGCGGGAGCACAGATACGCAGTATTTT,CASSQEVGTSGSTDTQYF